This TCR beta chain was retrieved from a study of human T cells and chemical hapten exposure. The study's library attached unique molecular identifiers to single cDNA molecules. Per the original data handling: With a range of about 20,000 to 690,600, the median per sample was roughly 91,000 TCRs. TCRdb redid the calling of the RACE reads with MiXCR, one entry per CDR3 protein. These V and J calls derive from TCRdb rather than the authors' analysis. Altogether some 400,000 distinct CDR3 sequences are present, roughly 4.8% being singletons, with the ten largest covering 2% to 2.5%. Time point defined: patch test 1, 2 weeks after DPC sensitization. Treatment defined: therapeutic diphenylcyclopropenone sensitization with weekly scalp DPC. This clonotype was observed a handful of times. V shed 1 base and J shed 0 bases, with 7 bases lying between them. Germline V gene lookup returns CDR1 LGHDT and CDR2 YNNKEL (reference sequence). The CDR3 is 14 residues long.

This receptor was taken from a woman aged 50 to 60 with alopecia areata. Some clones in this sample may be carry-over from other donors' samples. Sequenced material: whole blood, taken in connection with sensitization to the hapten diphenylcyclopropenone (DPC). The V and J genes are TRBV3-1 and TRBJ2-7; D gene uncertain. The CDR3 sequence: CASSQGPSSYEQYF. Here the CDR3 DNA reads TGTGCCAGCAGCCAAGGCCCCAGCTCCTACGAGCAGTACTTC.